The 7 T cell receptor beta chains listed next were all sequenced from one sample in a study of glioma-infiltrating T cells after dendritic cell vaccination. Here immunoSEQ multiplex PCR was the method, and the copy in TCRdb shows in-frame clones only, minus some. The sample includes 90,000 to 110,000 clones, around 87% of them seen just once. The time point: after dendritic cell vaccination, including at tumor progression/relapse. Sequencing was performed on blood, taken after dendritic cell vaccination. The receptors originated from a human donor with glioblastoma.

This clone was counted a few times. This chain links TRBV13 with TRBJ2-6; a possible D gene is TRBD2 (6 bases). V was cut by 1 base and J by 4 bases, with 23 bases left in between. Per germline, CDR1 PRHDT and CDR2 FYEKMQ (reference sequence). This CDR3 has 20 residues. The CDR3 DNA sequence: TGTGCCAGCAGCTTAGTAGGCCCGGGAGCCTCGCATTCCGGGGCCAACGTCCTGACTTTC. Protein sequence: CASSLVGPGASHSGANVLTF.

The chain recombines TRBV6-5 with TRBJ1-1; D may be TRBD1 (5 bases). The CDR3 spans 13 residues. CDR1 and CDR2 from the germline V gene are MNHEY and SVGAGI. Trimming stripped 4 bases from V and 1 base from J, with 7 bases between. This CDR3 reads CASSLGPNTEAFF. CDR3 DNA sequence: TGTGCCAGCAGTTTGGGGCCGAACACTGAAGCTTTCTTT.

The chain employs TRBV5-1 and TRBJ2-2, with D tentatively TRBD2 (6 bases). CDR1 and CDR2 (germline): SGHRS, YFSETQ. The CDR3 is 16 amino acids. Trimming pared 0 bases from V and 4 bases from J, leaving 13 bases between. CDR3 in amino acids: CASSLDGGKITGELFF. CDR3 coding DNA: TGCGCCAGCAGCTTGGACGGGGGAAAGATCACCGGGGAGCTGTTTTTT.

The rearrangement uses TRBV10-3 and TRBJ2-1; D not resolved. Germline lookup yields CDR1 ENHRY and CDR2 SYGVKD. Between the trimmed V and J ends, which lost 2 bases and 9 bases, there was a span of 14 bases. The CDR3 is 14 residues long. CDR3 residues: CAISEGPTTGEQFF. The CDR3 region has the DNA TGTGCCATCAGTGAGGGCCCCACCACGGGTGAGCAGTTCTTC.

This clone was counted only a few times. In the same sample, other DNA sequences code for this CDR3. The genes are TRBV30 and TRBJ1-2; 7 positions agree with TRBD1. There are 13 residues in the CDR3. Germline assignment: CDR1 GTSNPN and CDR2 SVGIG (reference sequence). J was trimmed by 4 bases and V by 2 bases; bases with no gene match: 4. The CDR3 spells CAWSRDRPYGYTF. CDR3 DNA sequence: TGTGCCTGGAGTCGGGACAGACCCTATGGCTACACCTTC.

The chain joins TRBV29-1 to TRBJ2-3, with a tentative D call TRBD2 (5 bases). V was trimmed by 2 bases and J by 0 bases, leaving 9 bases between them. Germline V gene data show CDR1 as SQVTM and CDR2 as ANQGSEA. This CDR3 is 14 amino acids long. CDR3 coding DNA: TGCAGCGTTGAAACCAGCGGTAGCACAGATACGCAGTATTTT. Its translation is CSVETSGSTDTQYF.

This clone was seen more than once but under ten times. This chain joins TRBV5-3 and TRBJ2-5, with D possibly matching TRBD2 (6 bases). TRBV5-3 is an ORF for which the function is uncertain. The CDR3 loop spans 15 amino acids. Trimming stripped 7 bases from V and 2 bases from J, with 18 bases between. The CDR3 nucleotides are TGTGCCAGAGTCGTCGGGGGTGCTACTCAAGAGACCCAGTACTTC. It codes for CARVVGGATQETQYF.